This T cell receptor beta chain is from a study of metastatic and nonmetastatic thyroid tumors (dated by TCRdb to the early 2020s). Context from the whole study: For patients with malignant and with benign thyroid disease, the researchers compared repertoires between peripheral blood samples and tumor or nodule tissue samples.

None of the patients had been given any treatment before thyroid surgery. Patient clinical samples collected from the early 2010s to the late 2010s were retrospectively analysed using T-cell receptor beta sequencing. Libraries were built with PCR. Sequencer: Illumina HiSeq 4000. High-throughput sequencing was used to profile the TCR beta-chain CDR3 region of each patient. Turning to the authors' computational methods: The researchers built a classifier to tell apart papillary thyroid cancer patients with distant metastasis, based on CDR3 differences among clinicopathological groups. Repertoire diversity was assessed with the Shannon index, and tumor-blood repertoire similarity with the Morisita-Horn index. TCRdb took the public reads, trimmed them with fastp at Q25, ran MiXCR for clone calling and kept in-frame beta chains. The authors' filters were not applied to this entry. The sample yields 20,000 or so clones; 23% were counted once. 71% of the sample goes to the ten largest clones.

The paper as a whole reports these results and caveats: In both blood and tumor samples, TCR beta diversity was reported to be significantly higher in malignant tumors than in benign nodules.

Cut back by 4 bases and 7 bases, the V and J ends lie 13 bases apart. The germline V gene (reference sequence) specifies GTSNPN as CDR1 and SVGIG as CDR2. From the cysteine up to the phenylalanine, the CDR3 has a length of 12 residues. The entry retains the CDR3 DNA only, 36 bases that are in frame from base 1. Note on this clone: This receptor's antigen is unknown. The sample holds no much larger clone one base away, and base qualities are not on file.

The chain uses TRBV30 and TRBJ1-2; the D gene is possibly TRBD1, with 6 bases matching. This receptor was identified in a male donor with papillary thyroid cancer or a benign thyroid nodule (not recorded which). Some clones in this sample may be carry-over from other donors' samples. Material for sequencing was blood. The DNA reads TGTGCCTGGACCCGGGACACCGCTGGCTACACCTTC. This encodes CAWTRDTAGYTF.